The 9 T cell receptor beta chains in this list originate from one sample, sequenced in a study of cytomegalovirus exposure and HLA in healthy donors. PCR employed 60 Vbeta and 13 Jbeta primers. Clones were read by immunoSEQ multiplex PCR, and TCRdb kept only the in-frame ones, dropping some. This sample carries about 170,000 clones, around 83% of them seen once, and the ten largest clones take just over 2.5%. Sequenced input: PBMCs. The receptors were sampled from a man aged 25 to 40 in good health and CMV-seropositive.

CDR3 loop: CASSYSRELGGYTF. The DNA of the CDR3 is TGTGCCAGCAGTTACTCAAGGGAGCTGGGGGGCTACACCTTC. The genes are TRBV6-5 and TRBJ1-2, with no clear D. Germline CDR1 is MNHEY and CDR2 is SVGAGI. The length of the CDR3 is 14 residues. V was shortened by 0 bases and J by 8 bases, with 13 bases between the two germline ends.

The chain combines TRBV15 with TRBJ2-7; tentative D call: TRBD2 (6 bases). The CDR3 is 14 residues long. Per the germline V gene, CDR1 is LNHNV and CDR2 is YYDKDF (reference sequence). Trimming took off 10 bases at V and 3 bases at J, with 19 bases between the two ends. CDR3 in DNA: TGTGCCAACACTACTCCGGACGGGAGCTACGAGCAGTACGTC. This translates into CANTTPDGSYEQYV.

This clone was observed a handful of times. This sequence joins TRBV6-5 and TRBJ1-1, with 9 bases identical to TRBD1. V lost 6 bases and J lost 1; bases outside the gene matches: 3. The germline CDR1 and CDR2 sequences are MNHEY and SVGAGI. The CDR3 length is 14 residues. The CDR3 DNA sequence: TGTGCCAGCAGGGGACAGGGACCGAACACTGAAGCTTTCTTT. This encodes CASRGQGPNTEAFF.

The CDR3 sequence is CASSNFRGGNTGELFF. The CDR3 bases are TGTGCCAGCAGCAACTTCCGGGGGGGGAACACCGGGGAGCTGTTTTTT. The chain couples TRBV11-3 to TRBJ2-2; 8 nucleotides match TRBD2. Germline lookup yields CDR1 SGHNT and CDR2 YENEEA. The trim removed 5 bases at V and 1 base at J, leaving 6 bases unmatched. CDR3 size: 16 residues.

The rearrangement links TRBV2 to TRBJ1-2; 9 bases map to TRBD1. CDR3 length: 16 amino acids. Trimming took 2 bases from V and 5 from J; bases not matched to a gene: 9. Germline V CDR1 and CDR2: SNHLY, FYNNEI. This CDR3 is CASSEIQRDRAYGYTF. In DNA form, the CDR3 reads TGTGCCAGCAGTGAAATTCAACGGGACAGGGCGTATGGCTACACCTTC.

This chain uses TRBV7-8 with TRBJ2-7, with 8 positions matching TRBD1. V was pared by 1 base and J by 8 bases, with 7 bases of the junction left unmatched. The CDR3 extends over 14 amino acids. The V gene's germline CDR1 is SGHVS and CDR2 FQNEAQ. CDR3 region: CASSLVPGQAQQYV. CDR3 in DNA: TGTGCCAGCAGCTTAGTGCCGGGACAGGCTCAGCAGTACGTC.

The rearrangement links TRBV28 to TRBJ1-3; D remains unclear. Germline CDR1 MDHEN, CDR2 SYDVKM. The CDR3 runs to 15 residues. Trimming took off 3 bases at V and 1 base at J, with 10 bases between the two ends. CDR3 region: CASSLGGVSGNTIYF. In DNA form, the CDR3 reads TGTGCCAGCAGTTTGGGCGGGGTATCTGGAAACACCATATATTTT.

The chain combines TRBV10-3 with TRBJ2-2, with D possibly being TRBD2 (6 bases). The CDR3 has 13 residues. Deletions cut 4 bases from V and 3 bases from J, with 6 bases between. CDR1 is ENHRY, CDR2 SYGVKD, per germline. The CDR3 nucleotides are TGTGCCATCAGTGGGGGGGACACCGGGGAGCTGTTTTTT. Translation gives CAISGGDTGELFF.

This sequence joins TRBV4-1 and TRBJ2-2; 14 nucleotides match TRBD2. The J segment lost 5 bases and the V segment lost 0 bases, leaving 11 bases of the junction unmatched. Germline V CDR1 and CDR2: MGHRA, YSYEKL. The CDR3 has 20 residues. The CDR3 protein is CASSQEVGLAGGPTTGELFF. CDR3 DNA sequence: TGCGCCAGCAGCCAAGAAGTCGGACTAGCGGGAGGCCCAACAACCGGGGAGCTGTTTTTT.